The clone carrying this T cell receptor (beta chain) was seen more than once but under ten times. V was pared by 4 bases and J by 4 bases, with 7 bases of the junction left unmatched. The germline gives CDR1 SQVTM, CDR2 ANQGSEA. This CDR3 is 13 amino acids long. This sample stems from a study of blood T cells in healthy people across ages. Alongside a J-beta primer mix, a sample-barcoded 5' primer served in a second PCR lasting about 7 to 11 cycles. A single record per CDR3 protein comes from TCRdb applying MiXCR to the 5' RACE reads. Of over a million distinct CDR3 sequences listed, approximately 59% are singletons.

This receptor was taken from a man younger than 35 in good health. The V gene is TRBV29-1, the J gene TRBJ2-7; 7 nucleotides align to TRBD1. The sequencing input was blood. The CDR3, as DNA: TGCAGCGTTGTTGGGACAGTAGTTTACGAGCAGTACTTC. It yields the protein CSVVGTVVYEQYF.